One and the same sample provided the 3 T cell receptor beta chains below, sequenced in a study of cytomegalovirus exposure and HLA in healthy donors. The study ran its PCR with 60 Vbeta and 13 Jbeta primers. The method was immunoSEQ multiplex PCR; TCRdb's version includes in-frame clones alone and lacks a portion of them. The sample includes 90,000 to 100,000 clones, around three quarters seen only once; the top ten take more than 1.5%. The sequenced sample consisted of PBMCs. All receptors derive from a man between 40 and 49 years old in good health and CMV-seronegative.

The V call is TRBV9, the J call TRBJ2-3; 12 bases align to TRBD1. J was trimmed by 2 bases and V by 3 bases; bases with no gene match: 4. The germline CDR1 and CDR2 sequences are SGDLS and YYNGEE. The CDR3 runs 16 residues. This CDR3 reads CASSEGTGGFTDTQYF. Written as DNA, the CDR3 is TGTGCCAGCAGCGAAGGGACAGGGGGCTTCACAGATACGCAGTATTTT.

The chain carries TRBV19 and TRBJ1-2, with a tentative D call TRBD1 (5 bases). The ends were cut back, 6 bases at V and 8 bases at J, with 13 bases in the middle. Germline values: CDR1 LNHDA, CDR2 SQIVND (reference sequence). This CDR3 comprises 12 residues. DNA of the CDR3: TGTGCCAGTAGACAGGCCCCGGGCGGCTACACCTTC. It codes for CASRQAPGGYTF.

The rearrangement links TRBV7-6 to TRBJ1-1; tentative D call: TRBD1 (6 bases). V was shortened by 4 bases and J by 4 bases, with 22 bases between the two germline ends. The germline gives CDR1 SGHVS, CDR2 FNYEAQ. The CDR3 extends over 17 amino acids. In DNA form, the CDR3 reads TGTGCCAGCAGCTCTCGTGTGATAGAAGCAGGGGTCACTGAAGCTTTCTTT. It specifies CASSSRVIEAGVTEAFF.